Following are 22 T cell receptor beta chains from one sample sequenced in a study of blood T cell repertoires in COVID-19. Data came from immunoSEQ multiplex PCR; TCRdb stores just in-frame clones and leaves some out. Altogether about 160,000 clones are present, roughly 84% being singletons, with the ten largest covering 1% to 1.2%. The sequenced material came from peripheral blood. The receptors derive from a middle-aged man with acute or convalescent COVID-19.

This clone appeared a few times. The chain links TRBV6-4 to TRBJ2-3, with TRBD2 matching over 9 bases. This CDR3 is 14 amino acids long. V shed 2 bases, J shed 6 bases, and the junction held 3 bases outside the gene matches. CDR1 is MRHNA, CDR2 SNTAGT, per germline. DNA for the CDR3: TGTGCCAGCAGTGACCTAGCGGGGTCTGATACGCAGTATTTT. It encodes CASSDLAGSDTQYF.

This chain connects TRBV29-1 to TRBJ2-7, with TRBD1 matching over 8 bases. The CDR3 has 12 residues. J gave up 5 bases and V 4 bases, and 4 bases lay outside the gene matches. CDR1 and CDR2 (germline): SQVTM, ANQGSEA. The CDR3 bases are TGCAGCGTTGGATTGGACAGGGACGAGCAGTACTTC. It specifies CSVGLDRDEQYF.

This clone is a singleton in its sample. This sequence joins TRBV7-9 and TRBJ1-4; TRBD1 is a possible D gene (6 bases). Germline V CDR1 and CDR2: SEHNR, FQNEAQ (reference sequence). This CDR3 has 15 amino acids. V was cut by 2 bases and J by 6 bases, with 13 bases left in between. CDR3 bases: TGTGCCAGCAGCTTAACGCCGCGGACAGATGAAAAACTGTTTTTT. Protein product: CASSLTPRTDEKLFF.

The rearrangement uses TRBV2 and TRBJ1-1; TRBD1 agrees at 10 bases. The J segment lost 10 bases and the V segment lost 6 bases, leaving 5 bases of the junction unmatched. CDR1 and CDR2 (germline): SNHLY, FYNNEI. The CDR3 spans 12 residues. For the CDR3, the DNA is TGTGCCAGCAGAGGGACAGGGGCCGCAGCTTTCTTT. The encoded protein is CASRGTGAAAFF.

V is TRBV6-1 and J is TRBJ1-5; no reliable D call. Germline CDR1 is MNHNS and CDR2 is SASEGT. This CDR3 region has 13 residues. V was shortened by 3 bases and J by 4 bases, with 7 bases between the two germline ends. CDR3: CASSDRENQPQHF. The CDR3 DNA sequence: TGTGCCAGCAGTGACCGGGAGAATCAGCCCCAGCATTTT.

The table lists this clone with a few counts. The V gene is TRBV21-1, the J gene TRBJ1-1; TRBD1 reflects the table's D call only, with no check against the DNA. TRBV21-1 is shown as a pseudogene. This CDR3 contains 16 residues. In DNA form, the CDR3 reads TGTGCCAGCAGCAAACAGGGCATCCTAATGAACACTGAAGCTTTCTTT. It codes for CASSKQGILMNTEAFF.

CDR3 nucleotides: TGCGCCAGCAGCCAAGGGGACAGGGGACATGGAGGCTACACCTTC. Its translation: CASSQGDRGHGGYTF. V usage is TRBV4-3 and J usage is TRBJ1-2; 10 nucleotides line up with TRBD1. The V segment lost 1 base and the J segment 8 bases; nucleotides outside the gene matches: 7. This CDR3 region has 15 residues. Germline V gives CDR1 LGHNA, CDR2 YSLEER.

This sequence joins TRBV2 and TRBJ2-2, with 10 nucleotides matching TRBD2. CDR3 length: 15 residues. The germline gives CDR1 SNHLY, CDR2 FYNNEI. With V trimmed by 6 bases and J by 7 bases, 8 bases remained unmatched. In DNA form, the CDR3 reads TGTGCCAGCAGGGCTAGCGGGGGTGTCGGCGGGGAGCTGTTTTTT. Amino acids: CASRASGGVGGELFF. Filled out from reference TRBV2 and TRBJ2-2, the complete variable domain reads EPEVTQTPSHQVTQMGQEVILRCVPISNHLYFYWYRQILGQKVEFLVSFYNNEISEKSEIFDDQFSVERPDGSNFTLKIRSTKLEDSAMYFCASRASGGVGGELFFGEGSRLTVL.

CDR3 coding DNA: TGTGCCAGCAGCCGGGGGGGGCCGCTAGGGGAAGTTAGCGGCTACACCTTC. The encoded protein is CASSRGGPLGEVSGYTF. The chain is built from TRBV11-2 and TRBJ1-2, with D maybe TRBD1 (6 bases). The CDR3 length is 17 residues. Trimming cost V 5 bases and J 8 bases, with 27 bases left between them. Germline V gives CDR1 SGHAT, CDR2 FQNNGV.

The rearrangement joins TRBV19 to TRBJ1-5; 7 bases agree with TRBD1. Germline V gene sequence: CDR1 LNHDA, CDR2 SQIVND (reference sequence). V shed 3 bases, J shed 0 bases, and the junction held 2 bases outside the gene matches. The CDR3 consists of 15 residues. The CDR3 bases are TGTGCCAGTAGTATGGGACAGAGTAGCAATCAGCCCCAGCATTTT. This translates into CASSMGQSSNQPQHF. The full variable domain, rest sourced from reference TRBV19 and TRBJ1-5, is DGGITQSPKYLFRKEGQNVTLSCEQNLNHDAMYWYRQDPGQGLRLIYYSQIVNDFQKGDIAEGYSVSREKKESFPLTVTSAQKNPTAFYLCASSMGQSSNQPQHFGDGTRLSIL.

This chain links TRBV6-2 or TRBV6-3 with TRBJ2-1, with 10 nucleotides matching TRBD1. V gave up 6 bases and J gave up 9 bases; unmatched junction bases: 5. CDR1 is MNHEY and CDR2 is SVGEGT in the germline V gene. This CDR3 is 13 amino acids long. CDR3 DNA sequence: TGTGCCAGCAGCCGACAGGGGGCTGGTGAGCAGTTCTTC. Residues: CASSRQGAGEQFF.

This chain links TRBV29-1 with TRBJ2-1; D is perhaps TRBD2 (6 bases). Germline-derived CDR1 and CDR2 are SQVTM and ANQGSEA. V was pared by 0 bases and J by 1 base, with 19 bases between. This CDR3 has 18 residues. CDR3 sequence: CSVEEASWGVLSYNEQFF. For the CDR3, the DNA is TGCAGCGTTGAAGAGGCTTCCTGGGGGGTCCTTTCCTACAATGAGCAGTTCTTC.

This clone has just a few counts. The genes are TRBV7-9 and TRBJ1-2; D possibly corresponds to TRBD1 (5 bases). V gave up 5 bases and J gave up 2 bases, with 18 bases separating them. Germline V gene sequence: CDR1 SEHNR, CDR2 FQNEAQ (reference sequence). This CDR3 contains 16 residues. For the CDR3, the DNA is TGTGCCAGCAGCCTTCTCCCGGACACGGCGAACTATGGCTACACCTTC. This encodes CASSLLPDTANYGYTF.

This clone has only a few counts. V and J are TRBV5-4 and TRBJ2-7; D is perhaps TRBD1 (7 bases). Germline V lookup: CDR1 SGHNT, CDR2 YYREEE (reference sequence). The CDR3 is made up of 14 amino acids. With 4 bases removed from V and 7 bases from J, the gap between germline ends came to 18 bases. CDR3 amino acids: CASSRDQGGSEQYF. In DNA form, the CDR3 reads TGTGCCAGCAGCCGGGACCAGGGGGGAAGTGAGCAGTACTTC.

The J gene is TRBJ2-7, the V gene TRBV30; D is unclear. The V and J ends lost 1 base and 8 bases respectively, with 9 bases between them. The CDR3 covers 11 residues. The germline V gene has CDR1 GTSNPN and CDR2 SVGIG (reference sequence). This CDR3 reads CAWSGTLQQYF. The CDR3, as DNA: TGTGCCTGGAGTGGCACTCTCCAGCAGTACTTC.

V and J are TRBV4-3 and TRBJ2-7, with D possibly being TRBD2 (5 bases). This CDR3 is built from 13 residues. V shed 2 bases and J shed 4 bases, with 9 bases lying between them. The V gene's germline CDR1 is LGHNA and CDR2 YSLEER. CDR3 nucleotide sequence: TGCGCCAGCAGCCAAACCGAGGGTTACGAGCAGTACTTC. This sequence encodes CASSQTEGYEQYF.

The chain joins TRBV2 to TRBJ1-4; maybe TRBD1 (5 bases). The CDR3 totals 15 residues. The V end was cut by 4 bases, the J end by 0 bases, with 9 bases between. CDR1 is SNHLY and CDR2 is FYNNEI in the germline V gene. The DNA for the CDR3 is TGTGCCAGCAGTGTTCAGGGTACAACTAATGAAAAACTGTTTTTT. Translating it yields CASSVQGTTNEKLFF.

This clone was observed a single time. The J gene is TRBJ1-1, the V gene TRBV5-1; 7 positions agree with TRBD1. Germline CDR1 SGHRS, CDR2 YFSETQ. J lost 1 base, V lost 1 base, and 1 base had no gene match. The CDR3 is 14 residues long. CDR3 bases: TGCGCCAGCAGCTTGTGGGACAGGAACACTGAAGCTTTCTTT. It codes for CASSLWDRNTEAFF.

The chain links TRBV30 to TRBJ2-7, with D tentatively TRBD2 (6 bases). The CDR3 loop spans 13 amino acids. Germline V lookup: CDR1 GTSNPN, CDR2 SVGIG (reference sequence). Trimming removed 2 bases from V and 2 bases from J, with 10 bases in between. The CDR3 is CAWSSGRPYEQYF. In nucleotides, the CDR3 is TGTGCCTGGAGTAGCGGGCGACCCTACGAGCAGTACTTC.

The CDR3: CATSGTNSYEQYF. CDR3 DNA sequence: TGTGCCACATCCGGGACTAACTCCTACGAGCAGTACTTC. The chain carries TRBV10-3 and TRBJ2-7, with 7 nucleotides matching TRBD2. The CDR3 consists of 13 residues. Germline CDR1 is ENHRY and CDR2 is SYGVKD. With 10 bases clipped from V and 0 bases from J, the junction kept 6 bases outside the gene matches.

J is TRBJ1-2 and V is TRBV5-8; 8 bases are a match to TRBD1. Germline V gives CDR1 SGHTS, CDR2 YDEGEE. V lost 5 bases and J lost 8; bases outside the gene matches: 14. The CDR3 sequence is 15 residues long. CDR3 sequence (DNA): TGTGCCAGCAGGTTGCCGGGACAGGAACGCGGCGGCTACACCTTC. Its protein product is CASRLPGQERGGYTF. Variable domain in full (rest from reference TRBV5-8 and TRBJ1-2): EAGVTQSPTHLIKTRGQQATLRCSPISGHTSVYWYQQALGLGLQFLLWYDEGEERNRGNFPPRFSGRQFPNYSSELNVNALELEDSALYLCASRLPGQERGGYTFGSGTRLTVV.

The chain couples TRBV7-9 to TRBJ2-7; tentatively, D is TRBD1 (6 bases). This CDR3 is built from 13 residues. Germline V lookup: CDR1 SEHNR, CDR2 FQNEAQ (reference sequence). The germline V and J ends were trimmed by 4 bases and 6 bases, with 13 bases remaining between them. The CDR3 loop is CASSSRDMSEQYF. DNA of the CDR3: TGTGCCAGCAGCTCCCGGGACATGTCCGAGCAGTACTTC.